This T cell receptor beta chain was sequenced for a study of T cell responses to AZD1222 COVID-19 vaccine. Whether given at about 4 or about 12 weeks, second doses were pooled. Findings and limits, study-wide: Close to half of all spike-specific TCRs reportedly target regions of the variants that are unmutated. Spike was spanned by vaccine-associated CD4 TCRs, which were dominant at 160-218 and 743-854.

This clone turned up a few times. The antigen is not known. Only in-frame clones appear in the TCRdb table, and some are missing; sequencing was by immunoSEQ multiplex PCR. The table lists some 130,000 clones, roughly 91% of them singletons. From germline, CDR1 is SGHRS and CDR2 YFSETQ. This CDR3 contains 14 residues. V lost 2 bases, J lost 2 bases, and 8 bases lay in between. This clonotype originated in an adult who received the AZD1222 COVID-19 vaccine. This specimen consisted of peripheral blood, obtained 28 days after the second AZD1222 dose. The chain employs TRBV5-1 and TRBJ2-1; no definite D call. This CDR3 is CASSFYSTYNEQFF. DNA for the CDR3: TGCGCCAGCAGCTTTTACTCGACCTACAATGAGCAGTTCTTC.